This is a list of T cell receptor beta chains from one sample in a study of cytomegalovirus exposure and HLA in healthy donors. Using immunoSEQ multiplex PCR, the repertoire was profiled, and TCRdb retains in-frame clones only, with some absent. The data contain 150,000 to 200,000 clones, around 84% of them seen just once; the ten biggest clones take up 1.5% to 2%. The specimen was PBMCs. These receptors were collected from a woman under 30 in good health and CMV-seronegative. Both conserved end residues are part of each CDR3. D genes are given only for firm matches. Size is stated for part of the rows, as once, few or many counts, or as a class when the clone is expanded.

V	size	D	length	J	CDR3	DNA
TRBV19	.	.	15	TRBJ1-4	CASRGLTGKREKLFF	TGTGCCAGCAGGGGTCTGACAGGAAAGAGGGAAAAACTGTTTTTT
TRBV19	few	.	16	TRBJ1-1	CASMPPLQGMNTEAFF	TGTGCCAGTATGCCCCCCCTCCAGGGGATGAACACTGAAGCTTTCTTT
TRBV28	.	TRBD1	14	TRBJ1-5	CASSPGQGDQPQHF	TGTGCCAGCAGCCCGGGACAGGGAGACCAGCCCCAGCATTTT
TRBV11-3	.	.	15	TRBJ1-1	CASSFAGQMNTEAFF	TGTGCCAGCAGCTTCGCCGGACAGATGAACACTGAAGCTTTCTTT
TRBV9	.	TRBD1	13	TRBJ1-2	CASGQGTPYGYTF	TGTGCCAGCGGACAGGGCACGCCCTATGGCTACACCTTC
TRBV27	.	TRBD1	14	TRBJ2-3	CASSFRGGADTQYF	TGTGCCAGCAGTTTTAGAGGGGGCGCAGATACGCAGTATTTT
TRBV6-5	.	TRBD1	14	TRBJ2-7	CASRRDRVSYEQYF	TGTGCCAGCAGGCGGGACAGGGTCTCCTACGAGCAGTACTTC
TRBV10-2	.	TRBD1	16	TRBJ2-7	CASSEVADRGSYEQYF	TGCGCCAGCAGTGAAGTAGCCGACAGGGGATCCTACGAGCAGTACTTC
TRBV7-6	.	.	15	TRBJ2-1	CASSLPGQRDNEQFF	TGTGCCAGCAGCTTACCCGGACAGCGAGACAATGAGCAGTTCTTC
TRBV18	.	.	17	TRBJ1-6	CASSPLQQNAYNSPLHF	TGTGCCAGCTCACCACTACAACAGAACGCGTATAATTCACCCCTCCACTTT
TRBV7-9	.	.	16	TRBJ1-2	CSSSFMGRSMPGGYTF	TGTTCCAGCAGCTTCATGGGGCGATCTATGCCGGGTGGCTACACCTTC
TRBV27	.	TRBD1	17	TRBJ2-7	CASSLGVGGPYNYEQYF	TGTGCCAGCAGTTTAGGGGTAGGGGGCCCTTATAACTACGAGCAGTACTTC
TRBV25-1	.	.	13	TRBJ1-1	CASSDYRAAEAFF	TGTGCCAGCAGTGACTACAGGGCGGCTGAAGCTTTCTTT
TRBV18	.	.	13	TRBJ2-1	CASSPVGGNEQFF	TGTGCCAGCTCACCAGTCGGAGGGAATGAGCAGTTCTTC
TRBV6-6	.	TRBD1	15	TRBJ1-4	CASSAPRDRAEKLFF	TGTGCCAGCAGCGCCCCCCGGGACAGGGCTGAAAAACTGTTTTTT
TRBV27	once	.	17	TRBJ2-1	CASSLRFSGASYNEQFF	TGTGCCAGCAGTTTGCGGTTTTCTGGGGCCTCCTACAATGAGCAGTTCTTC
TRBV6-1	.	TRBD2	15	TRBJ2-5	CASSETGGWSETQYF	TGTGCCAGCAGTGAAACGGGGGGGTGGTCGGAGACCCAGTACTTC
TRBV6-6	.	.	15	TRBJ1-1	CASSPFATSYTEAFF	TGTGCCAGCAGTCCTTTCGCGACATCCTACACTGAAGCTTTCTTT
TRBV7-8	.	.	15	TRBJ2-7	CASSLNRIGPYEQYF	TGTGCCAGCAGCTTAAACCGTATTGGGCCGTACGAGCAGTACTTC
TRBV2	.	.	15	TRBJ1-6	CASSEDRAGNSPLHF	TGTGCCAGCAGTGAAGACAGGGCGGGTAATTCACCCCTCCACTTT
TRBV14	.	.	14	TRBJ1-3	CASSQGHSGNTIYF	TGTGCCAGCAGCCAAGGACACTCTGGAAACACCATATATTTT
TRBV27	once	.	13	TRBJ1-6	CASSLTYNSPLHF	TGTGCCAGCAGTTTGACATATAATTCACCCCTCCACTTT